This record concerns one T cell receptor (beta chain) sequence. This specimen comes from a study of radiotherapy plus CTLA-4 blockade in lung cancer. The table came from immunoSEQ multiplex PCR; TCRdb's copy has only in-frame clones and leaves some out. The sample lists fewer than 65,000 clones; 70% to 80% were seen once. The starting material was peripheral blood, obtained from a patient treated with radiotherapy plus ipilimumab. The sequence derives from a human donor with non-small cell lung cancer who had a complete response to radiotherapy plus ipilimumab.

This CDR3 reads CASSEWASGKVEQFF. The CDR3 nucleotides read TGTGCCAGCAGTGAATGGGCTAGCGGGAAGGTGGAGCAGTTCTTC. The chain carries TRBV2 and TRBJ2-1, with 9 positions matching TRBD2. Trimming cost V 2 bases and J 10 bases; bases outside gene matches: 9. Per germline, CDR1 SNHLY and CDR2 FYNNEI. The CDR3 runs 15 residues.